This T cell receptor (beta chain) was captured by sequencing in a study of OX40 agonist ivuxolimab in advanced cancers. About the research overall: Every 2 weeks, patients got intravenous ivuxolimab at one of six dose levels (0.01-10 mg/kg).

General study points: The 0.1-3.0 mg/kg partial responders had among the lowest clonal expansion. Compared with CD4+, CD8+ T cells on average had more expanded clones.

Method: immunoSEQ multiplex PCR; TCRdb's copy keeps in-frame clones and lacks some. The sample shows about 66,000 clones, roughly 85% of them seen only once. As regards this clone: Its specificity is not known.

Sequences were derived from CD4+ or CD8+ T cells sorted from blood, sampled in a trial of the OX40 agonist ivuxolimab. This receptor was taken from an adult with an advanced solid tumor such as melanoma, head and neck, liver or kidney cancer.

The CDR3: CASTKQGRVSNQPQHF. CDR3 nucleotide sequence: TGTGCCAGTACGAAACAGGGGAGGGTTAGCAATCAGCCCCAGCATTTT. The rearrangement uses TRBV19 and TRBJ1-5; the match to TRBD1 covers 7 bases. V lost 7 bases, J lost 0 bases, and 9 bases stayed unmatched. The CDR3 has 16 residues. Germline CDR1 LNHDA, CDR2 SQIVND (reference sequence).